This T cell receptor beta chain was sequenced for a study of identical twins. Study-level results: Models underestimated TCR alpha sharing (out-of-frame) in monozygotic twins. Among beta out-of-frame sequences, excess sharing between twins appeared weaker. Fewer insertions characterized abundant cord blood beta clonotypes, whereas memory repertoires showed none.

This clonotype was picked up many times. The antigen remains undetermined. Germline-derived CDR1 and CDR2 are LGHNA and YNFKEQ. Unmatched junction bases numbered 8, after V lost 4 bases and J lost 6 bases. The CDR3 consists of 14 residues. Unique molecular identifiers were present on the cDNA, which also gained a universal primer site by template switching. TCRdb fed the 5' RACE reads into MiXCR, producing one record per CDR3 protein. The sample has 1,800,000 or so distinct CDR3 sequences; about 31% are singletons. The genes are TRBV4-2 and TRBJ1-2; 7 bases match TRBD1. The sequenced sample was cord blood. This receptor was identified in a newborn girl in good health. The CDR3 loop reads CASSLDRARDGYTF. CDR3 in DNA: TGTGCCAGCAGCCTTGACAGGGCCAGGGATGGCTACACCTTC.